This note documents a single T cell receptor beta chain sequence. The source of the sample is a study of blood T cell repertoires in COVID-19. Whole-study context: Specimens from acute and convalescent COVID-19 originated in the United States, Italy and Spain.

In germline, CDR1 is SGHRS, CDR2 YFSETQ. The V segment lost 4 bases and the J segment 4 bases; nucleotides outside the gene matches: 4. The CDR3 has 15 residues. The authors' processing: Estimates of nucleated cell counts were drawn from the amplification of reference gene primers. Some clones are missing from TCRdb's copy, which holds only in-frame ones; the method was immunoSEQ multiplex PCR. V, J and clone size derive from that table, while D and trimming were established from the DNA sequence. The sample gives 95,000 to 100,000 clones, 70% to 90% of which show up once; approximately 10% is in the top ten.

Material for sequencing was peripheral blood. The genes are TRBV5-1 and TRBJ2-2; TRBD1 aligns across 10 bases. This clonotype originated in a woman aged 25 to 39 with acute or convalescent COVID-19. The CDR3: CASSAGTGATGELFF. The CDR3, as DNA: TGCGCCAGCAGCGCCGGGACAGGGGCCACCGGGGAGCTGTTTTTT.